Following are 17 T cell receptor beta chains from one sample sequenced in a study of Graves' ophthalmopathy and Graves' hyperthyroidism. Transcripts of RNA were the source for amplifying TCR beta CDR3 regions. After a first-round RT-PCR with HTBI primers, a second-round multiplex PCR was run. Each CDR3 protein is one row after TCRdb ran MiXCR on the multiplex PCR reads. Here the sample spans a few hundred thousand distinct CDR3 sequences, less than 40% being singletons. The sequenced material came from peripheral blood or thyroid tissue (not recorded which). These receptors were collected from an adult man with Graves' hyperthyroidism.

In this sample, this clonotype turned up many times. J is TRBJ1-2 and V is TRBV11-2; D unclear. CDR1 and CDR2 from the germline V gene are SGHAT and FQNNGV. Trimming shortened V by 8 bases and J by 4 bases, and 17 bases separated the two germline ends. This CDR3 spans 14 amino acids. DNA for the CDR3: TGTGCCAGCCGGCCTGCTCGAGAATCCTATGGCTACACCTTC. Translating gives CASRPARESYGYTF.

In DNA form, the CDR3 reads TGTGCCAGCAGCTCGACGGGGGGGTCCTACAATGAGCAGTACTTC. Protein: CASSSTGGSYNEQYF. The chain recombines TRBV7-3 with TRBJ2-7, with 8 bases matching TRBD2. The CDR3 contains 15 residues. V trimming: 4 bases; J trimming: 7 bases; junction bases outside the gene matches: 12. The germline CDR1 and CDR2 sequences are SGHTA and FQGTGA.

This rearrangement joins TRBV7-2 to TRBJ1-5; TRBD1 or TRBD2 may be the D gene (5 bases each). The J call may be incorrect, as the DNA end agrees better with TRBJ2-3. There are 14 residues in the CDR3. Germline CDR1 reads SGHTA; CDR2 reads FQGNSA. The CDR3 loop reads CASTTGTGTDTQYF. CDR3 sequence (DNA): TGTGCCAGCACGACGGGGACGGGCACAGATACGCAGTATTTT.

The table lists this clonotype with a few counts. CDR3 sequence: CASSLAGGYNEQFF. The CDR3 region has the DNA TGTGCCAGCAGCTTAGCGGGAGGATACAATGAGCAGTTCTTC. J is TRBJ2-7 and V is TRBV7-6; TRBD2 might be the D (6 bases). Matching the DNA end better, TRBJ2-1 makes the J call doubtful. The CDR3 has 14 amino acids. Germline lookup yields CDR1 SGHVS and CDR2 FNYEAQ.

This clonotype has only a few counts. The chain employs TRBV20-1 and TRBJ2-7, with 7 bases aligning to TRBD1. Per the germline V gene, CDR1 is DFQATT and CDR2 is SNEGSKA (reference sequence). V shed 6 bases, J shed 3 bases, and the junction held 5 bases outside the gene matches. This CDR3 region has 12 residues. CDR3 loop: CSAQGQIYEQYF. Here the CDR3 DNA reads TGCAGTGCCCAGGGACAGATCTACGAGCAGTACTTC.

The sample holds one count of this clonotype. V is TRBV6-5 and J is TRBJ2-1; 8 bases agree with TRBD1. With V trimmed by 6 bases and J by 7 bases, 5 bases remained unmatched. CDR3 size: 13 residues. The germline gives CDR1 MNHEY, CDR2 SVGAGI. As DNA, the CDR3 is TGTGCCAGCAGGGGTACAGGGGGAAATGAGCAGTTCTTC. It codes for CASRGTGGNEQFF.

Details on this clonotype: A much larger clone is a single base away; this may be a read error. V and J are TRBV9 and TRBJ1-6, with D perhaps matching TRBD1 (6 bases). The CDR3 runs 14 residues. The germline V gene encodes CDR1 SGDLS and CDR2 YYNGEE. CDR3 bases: TGTGCCCGCAGCGTAGGGGGGTTCGATTCACCCCTCCACTTT. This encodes CARSVGGFDSPLHF. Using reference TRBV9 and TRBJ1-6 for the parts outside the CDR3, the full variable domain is DSGVTQTPKHLITATGQRVTLRCSPRSGDLSVYWYQQSLDQGLQFLIQYYNGEERAKGNILERFSAQQFPDLHSELNLSSLELGDSALYFCARSVGGFDSPLHFGNGTRLTVT.

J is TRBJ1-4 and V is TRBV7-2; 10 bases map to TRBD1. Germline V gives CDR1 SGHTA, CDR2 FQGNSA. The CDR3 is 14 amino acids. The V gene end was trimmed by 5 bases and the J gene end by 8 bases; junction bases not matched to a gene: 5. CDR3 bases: TGTGCCAGCAGCCCGGGACAGGGGTGGGAAAAACTGTTTTTT. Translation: CASSPGQGWEKLFF.

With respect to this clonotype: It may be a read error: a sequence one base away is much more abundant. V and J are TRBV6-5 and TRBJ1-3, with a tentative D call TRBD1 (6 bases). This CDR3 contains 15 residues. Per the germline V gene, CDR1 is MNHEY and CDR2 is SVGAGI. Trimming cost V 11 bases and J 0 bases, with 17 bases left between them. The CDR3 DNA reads TGTGCCGGCAAGCTGACAGGACACTCTGGAAACACCATATATTTT. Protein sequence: CAGKLTGHSGNTIYF.

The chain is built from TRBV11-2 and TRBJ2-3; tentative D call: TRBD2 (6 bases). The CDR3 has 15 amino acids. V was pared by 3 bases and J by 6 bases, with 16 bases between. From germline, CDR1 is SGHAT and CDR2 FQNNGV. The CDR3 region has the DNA TGTGCCAGCAGCTTGTCCTGGGAGGCGGCGGATACGCAGTATTTT. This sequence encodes CASSLSWEAADTQYF.

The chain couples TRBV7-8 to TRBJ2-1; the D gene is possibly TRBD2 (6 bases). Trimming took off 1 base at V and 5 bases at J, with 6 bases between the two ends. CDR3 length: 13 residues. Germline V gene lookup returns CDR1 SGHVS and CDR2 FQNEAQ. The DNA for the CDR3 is TGTGCCAGCAGCTTAGGGAGGGACAATGAGCAGTTCTTC. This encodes CASSLGRDNEQFF.

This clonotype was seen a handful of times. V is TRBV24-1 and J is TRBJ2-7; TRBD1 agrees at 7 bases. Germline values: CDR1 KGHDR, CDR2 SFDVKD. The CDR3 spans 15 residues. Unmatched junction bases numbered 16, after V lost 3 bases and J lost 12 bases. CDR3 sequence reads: CATSDAGTAVDVRYF. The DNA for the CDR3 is TGTGCCACCAGTGATGCCGGGACAGCCGTGGACGTGCGGTACTTC.

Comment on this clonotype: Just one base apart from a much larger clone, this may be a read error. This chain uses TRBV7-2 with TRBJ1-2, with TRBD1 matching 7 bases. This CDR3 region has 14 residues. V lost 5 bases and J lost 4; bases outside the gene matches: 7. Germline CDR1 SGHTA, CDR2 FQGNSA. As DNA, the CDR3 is TGTGCCAGCAGCCAAGACAGGGAGCCCTATGGCTACACCTTC. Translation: CASSQDREPYGYTF.

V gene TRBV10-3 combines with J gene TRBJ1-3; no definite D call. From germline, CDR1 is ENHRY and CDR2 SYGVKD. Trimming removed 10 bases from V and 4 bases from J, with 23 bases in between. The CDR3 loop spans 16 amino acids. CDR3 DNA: TGTGCCAGCAGCACAAAGCCTCCCAGCTCCGGAAACACCATATATTTT. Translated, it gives CASSTKPPSSGNTIYF.

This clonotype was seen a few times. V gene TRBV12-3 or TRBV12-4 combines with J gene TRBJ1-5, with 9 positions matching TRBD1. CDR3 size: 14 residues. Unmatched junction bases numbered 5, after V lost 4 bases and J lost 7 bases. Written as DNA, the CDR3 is TGTGCCAGCAGTTCACACAGGGGGCGGCAGCCCCAGCATTTT. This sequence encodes CASSSHRGRQPQHF.

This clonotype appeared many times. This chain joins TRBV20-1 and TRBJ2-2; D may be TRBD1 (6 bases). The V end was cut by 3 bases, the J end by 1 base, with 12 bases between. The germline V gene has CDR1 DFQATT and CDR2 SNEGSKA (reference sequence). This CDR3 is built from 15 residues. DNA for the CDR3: TGCAGTGCTAGTTATGGGACACGGAACACCGGGGAGCTGTTTTTT. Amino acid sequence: CSASYGTRNTGELFF.

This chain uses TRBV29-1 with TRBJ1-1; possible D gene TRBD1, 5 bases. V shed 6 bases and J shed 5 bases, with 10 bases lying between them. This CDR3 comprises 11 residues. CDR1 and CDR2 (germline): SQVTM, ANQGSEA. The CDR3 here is CSVRRGTEAFF. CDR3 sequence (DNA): TGCAGCGTACGTAGGGGTACTGAAGCTTTCTTT.